The T cell receptor beta chain described here comes from a study of PD-1 blockade in classical Hodgkin lymphoma. Study in general: Nivolumab was given intravenously to patients at 3 mg/kg every 2 weeks.

Time point specified: cycle 4 day 1 (C4D1), after more than five weeks of nivolumab. Each of the patients experienced relapse following autologous stem cell transplantation, and their brentuximab vedotin exposure differed. Responses achieved at best were complete response, partial response or progressive disease. Sequencing was performed with immunoSEQ multiplex PCR; in TCRdb, only in-frame clones are kept and a portion is missing. The repertoire holds 64,000 or so clones, with 91% as singletons. Study results and caveats: Diversity similar to that of newly diagnosed patients was seen at baseline in complete responders. Diversity in CD4+ TCRs, unlike that measured in CD8+ TCRs, had risen significantly by C4D1.

V gave up 1 base and J gave up 8 bases, with 23 bases separating them. Per germline, CDR1 MNHNS and CDR2 SASEGT. The CDR3 length is 18 residues. Of note for this clone: Its target is not known.

The TCR originated in a human donor with classical Hodgkin lymphoma. The chain combines TRBV6-1 with TRBJ2-2; D is tentatively TRBD1 or TRBD2 (5 bases each). This specimen was peripheral blood mononuclear cells (PBMCs), taken before the fourth cycle of nivolumab. CDR3 sequence (DNA): TGTGCCAGCAGTGAAGGACGTATATGGGGGATAATGGCGGGGGAGCTGTTTTTT. Translated: CASSEGRIWGIMAGELFF.